The rows below give T cell receptor beta chains drawn from one sample of a study of blood T cell repertoires in COVID-19. Here immunoSEQ multiplex PCR was the method, and the copy in TCRdb shows in-frame clones only, minus some. The sample lists about 270,000 clones, roughly 86% occurring once. The sequenced sample consisted of peripheral blood. Receptors originate from a woman in her sixties or seventies who had recovered from COVID-19. Each CDR3 is given with its conserved first and last residue. A D gene is named only where the DNA matches it firmly. Not every row has a clone size; where given, it reads once, few, many or a size class.

-	-	TRBV11-2	TRBJ2-7	CASSRRTGSYEQYF	TGTGCCAGCAGCCGCCGTACGGGCTCCTACGAGCAGTACTTC
TRBD2	-	TRBV7-3	TRBJ2-3	CASGPLAGRTDTQYF	TGTGCCAGCGGACCGTTAGCGGGTCGCACAGATACGCAGTATTTT
-	few	TRBV5-1	TRBJ2-1	CASSYRGATLLF	TGCGCCAGCAGCTACCGGGGAGCCACGTTACTCTTC
-	-	TRBV7-8	TRBJ1-5	CASSLSRGQNNQPQHF	TGTGCCAGCAGCTTAAGTCGCGGCCAGAACAATCAGCCCCAGCATTTT
-	-	TRBV27	TRBJ1-4	CASSPIWEGWNEKLFF	TGTGCCAGCAGTCCCATTTGGGAGGGATGGAATGAAAAACTGTTTTTT
-	-	TRBV5-8	TRBJ1-1	CASSLLGPETEAFF	TGTGCCAGCAGCTTGTTGGGGCCGGAGACTGAAGCTTTCTTT
TRBD1	-	TRBV7-9	TRBJ1-4	CASSLQTGNEKLFF	TGTGCCAGCAGCCTACAGACAGGGAATGAAAAACTGTTTTTT
-	-	TRBV9	TRBJ2-7	CASSTTSQRVKEQYF	TGTGCCAGCAGCACCACGAGTCAGAGGGTTAAAGAGCAGTACTTC
-	-	TRBV10-3	TRBJ2-2	CAISESGGRDLTGELFF	TGTGCCATCAGTGAGTCCGGGGGGCGAGACCTTACCGGGGAGCTGTTTTTT
TRBD2	-	TRBV6-5	TRBJ2-7	CASSPSGGREQYF	TGTGCCAGCAGTCCTAGCGGGGGGCGCGAGCAGTACTTC
-	-	TRBV7-2	TRBJ2-2	CASSPKLGQNTGELFF	TGTGCCAGCAGCCCCAAATTAGGACAGAACACCGGGGAGCTGTTTTTT
TRBD2	-	TRBV7-2	TRBJ2-1	CASRVPGLAGDEQFF	TGTGCCAGCAGGGTACCGGGACTAGCGGGGGACGAGCAGTTCTTC
TRBD2	-	TRBV4-2	TRBJ2-5	CASSHELAGGPPIDQETQYF	TGTGCCAGCAGCCACGAGCTAGCGGGGGGCCCCCCCATCGATCAAGAGACCCAGTACTTC
TRBD1	-	TRBV7-2	TRBJ1-1	CASSSTGVHTEAFF	TGTGCCAGCAGCTCCACAGGGGTCCACACTGAAGCTTTCTTT
TRBD1	-	TRBV27	TRBJ1-1	CASRLRGQGDTEAFF	TGTGCCAGCAGACTACGGGGACAGGGGGACACTGAAGCTTTCTTT
TRBD2	-	TRBV9	TRBJ2-3	CASSVGAGYTDTQYF	TGTGCCAGCAGCGTAGGAGCGGGGTACACAGATACGCAGTATTTT
TRBD1	-	TRBV7-9	TRBJ2-7	CASSLEETGSSYEQYF	TGTGCCAGCAGCTTAGAAGAGACAGGGAGCTCCTACGAGCAGTACTTC
-	-	TRBV13	TRBJ1-4	CASSLFLEATNEKLFF	TGTGCCAGCAGCTTATTCCTGGAGGCAACTAATGAAAAACTGTTTTTT
-	-	TRBV29-1	TRBJ2-7	CSVSRSVSSYEQYF	TGCAGCGTGTCTCGGAGCGTAAGCTCCTACGAGCAGTACTTC
-	-	TRBV6-5	TRBJ1-1	CASSLTVGNTEAFF	TGTGCCAGCAGTTTGACAGTTGGGAACACTGAAGCTTTCTTT
-	-	TRBV2	TRBJ1-1	CASSTILDSTNTEAFF	TGTGCCAGCAGTACAATTCTAGACTCAACGAACACTGAAGCTTTCTTT
-	-	TRBV19	TRBJ1-5	CASSTYRDTSNQPQHF	TGTGCCAGTAGTACCTACCGGGACACCAGCAATCAGCCCCAGCATTTT
TRBD1	-	TRBV7-9	TRBJ1-4	CASSLTGGSEKLFF	TGTGCCAGCAGCTTGACAGGGGGAAGTGAAAAACTGTTTTTT
TRBD2	-	TRBV19	TRBJ2-1	CASRSGTSAGDEQFF	TGTGCCAGTCGCTCCGGGACTAGCGCCGGGGATGAGCAGTTCTTC
-	few	TRBV5-4	TRBJ2-3	CASSPKQISTDTQYF	TGTGCCAGCAGCCCTAAACAGATAAGCACAGATACGCAGTATTTT
-	-	TRBV13	TRBJ1-1	CASRSLPGKGDTEAFF	TGTGCCAGCAGGTCCCTACCGGGGAAGGGGGACACTGAAGCTTTCTTT
TRBD1	-	TRBV14	TRBJ1-1	CASSQGDRNTEAFF	TGTGCCAGCAGCCAAGGGGACAGGAACACTGAAGCTTTCTTT
-	many	TRBV7-2	TRBJ1-6	CASSLGPGNSPLHF	TGTGCCAGCAGCTTAGGTCCCGGGAATTCACCCCTCCACTTT
-	-	TRBV4-3	TRBJ1-3	CASSQDQGRNTIYF	TGCGCCAGCAGCCAAGATCAGGGCAGAAACACCATATATTTT
-	-	TRBV6-5	TRBJ1-3	CASIFSGNTIYF	TGTGCCAGCATCTTCTCTGGAAACACCATATATTTT
TRBD1	-	TRBV7-8	TRBJ1-6	CASSLDRGPISPLHF	TGTGCCAGCAGCTTAGACAGGGGGCCTATTTCACCCCTCCACTTT
-	-	TRBV6-5	TRBJ1-3	CASSQGTSSGNTIYF	TGTGCCAGCAGTCAGGGGACAAGCTCTGGAAACACCATATATTTT
-	-	TRBV5-1	TRBJ2-2	CASSTGAGELFF	TGCGCCAGCTCCACCGGGGCCGGGGAGCTGTTTTTT
TRBD1	few	TRBV18	TRBJ1-2	CASSPYDRAGYGYTF	TGTGCCAGCTCACCTTATGACAGGGCTGGCTATGGCTACACCTTC
-	-	TRBV2	TRBJ1-5	CASSGGFQPQHF	TGTGCCAGCAGTGGAGGATTCCAGCCCCAGCATTTT
-	-	TRBV12-5	TRBJ2-2	CASGLVLFPTSPNTGELFF	TGTGCTAGTGGTTTGGTACTATTCCCAACTAGCCCTAACACCGGGGAGCTGTTTTTT
-	once	TRBV6-6	TRBJ1-2	CASSFVLIYGYTF	TGTGCCAGCAGTTTTGTCCTTATCTATGGCTACACCTTC
-	-	TRBV6-5	TRBJ1-4	CASEWAGRNEKLFF	TGTGCCAGCGAGTGGGCAGGGCGTAATGAAAAACTGTTTTTT
-	-	TRBV20-1	TRBJ2-3	CSAADSYTQYF	TGCAGTGCCGCAGACTCTTATACGCAGTATTTT
-	-	TRBV18	TRBJ1-4	CASSPVQSRGEKLFF	TGTGCCAGCTCACCGGTGCAGTCGCGGGGTGAAAAACTGTTTTTT
TRBD1	-	TRBV5-6	TRBJ2-1	CASSRVGQGYNEQFF	TGTGCCAGCAGCCGAGTAGGACAGGGCTACAATGAGCAGTTCTTC
-	-	TRBV27	TRBJ2-2	CASSLFQGSGELFF	TGTGCCAGCAGTTTGTTTCAGGGGTCCGGGGAGCTGTTTTTT
-	-	TRBV5-1	TRBJ1-2	CASSLAFLDRRVGYTF	TGCGCCAGCAGCTTGGCCTTCCTAGACAGGCGGGTAGGCTACACCTTC
TRBD1	few	TRBV11-2	TRBJ2-1	CASSSDRENEQFF	TGTGCCAGCAGCTCGGACAGGGAAAATGAGCAGTTCTTC
TRBD2	-	TRBV9	TRBJ2-2	CASSVTVLAGNTGELFF	TGTGCCAGCAGCGTAACCGTCCTAGCGGGGAACACCGGGGAGCTGTTTTTT
-	few	TRBV7-8	TRBJ1-1	CASSFVRDNTEAFF	TGTGCCAGCAGTTTTGTGCGGGATAACACTGAAGCTTTCTTT
-	-	TRBV7-9	TRBJ1-6	CASSPEAGWSPLHF	TGTGCCAGCAGCCCCGAGGCGGGGTGGTCACCCCTCCACTTT
TRBD1	-	TRBV9	TRBJ2-5	CASSATGDRGVTQYF	TGTGCCAGCAGCGCCACAGGGGACAGGGGGGTGACCCAGTACTTC
TRBD1	-	TRBV19	TRBJ1-1	CASSSTGGDTEAFF	TGTGCCAGTAGTTCCACAGGGGGCGACACTGAAGCTTTCTTT
TRBD1	-	TRBV4-1	TRBJ1-5	CASSQQGAGNQPQHF	TGCGCCAGCAGCCAGCAGGGGGCGGGAAATCAGCCCCAGCATTTT
TRBD1	-	TRBV11-3	TRBJ2-5	CASSLRQGRVTQYF	TGTGCCAGCAGCTTAAGACAGGGCCGGGTGACCCAGTACTTC
-	-	TRBV9	TRBJ2-3	CASSVSLLGTDTQYF	TGTGCCAGCAGCGTGTCCCTCCTTGGCACAGATACGCAGTATTTT
-	-	TRBV18	TRBJ1-5	CASSPPWRGASNQPQHF	TGTGCCAGCTCACCACCGTGGAGGGGAGCTAGCAATCAGCCCCAGCATTTT
TRBD1	-	TRBV5-1	TRBJ2-2	CASSSPPGQTNTGELFF	TGCGCCAGCAGCTCCCCTCCGGGACAGACAAACACCGGGGAGCTGTTTTTT
-	-	TRBV28	TRBJ2-5	CASSPRTSPLGETQYF	TGTGCCAGCAGTCCCAGGACATCCCCCCTCGGGGAGACCCAGTACTTC
TRBD1	-	TRBV29-1	TRBJ1-2	CSVEVSGGGGYTF	TGCAGCGTTGAAGTGTCAGGGGGCGGGGGCTACACCTTC
-	-	TRBV6-5	TRBJ2-3	CASSSSSASNTQYF	TGTGCCAGCAGTTCCTCTAGCGCCAGTAATACGCAGTATTTT
-	-	TRBV7-3	TRBJ2-1	CASSLTLSGEQFF	TGTGCCAGCAGCTTAACGTTGTCAGGGGAGCAGTTCTTC
TRBD2	-	TRBV5-1	TRBJ2-3	CASSSGTNPSTDTQYF	TGCGCCAGCAGCTCCGGGACTAACCCCAGCACAGATACGCAGTATTTT
TRBD1	-	TRBV18	TRBJ2-7	CASSAGQGAYEQYF	TGTGCCAGCTCAGCGGGACAGGGAGCCTACGAGCAGTACTTC